This T cell receptor (beta chain) was sequenced during a study of molecular identifiers for immune sequencing clone quantification. The CDR3 has 14 amino acids. Germline CDR1 is DFQATT and CDR2 is SNEGSKA (reference sequence). Trimming stripped 3 bases from V and 9 bases from J, with 19 bases between. This clonotype was counted many times. TCRdb independently ran MiXCR on the PCR reads; one entry per CDR3 protein. Here the sample spans about 640,000 distinct CDR3 sequences, about 20% being singletons. Material: naive CD8+ T cells from blood, with Jurkat cell RNA spiked in. The sample's subset: FACS-sorted CD8+CD4-CCR7+CD45RA+ naive T cells. The V gene is TRBV20-1, the J gene TRBJ2-3; perhaps TRBD1 as D (6 bases). The sequence was obtained from a human donor in good health. Some libraries in this study had Jurkat cell RNA spiked in. CDR3 sequence (DNA): TGCAGTGCTAGGGCGGCGAAAGGGACATTGACGCAGTATTTT. Encoded protein: CSARAAKGTLTQYF.